The 29 T cell receptor beta chains below all came from one sample that was sequenced in a study of shared clonotypes between healthy human individuals. Using immunoSEQ multiplex PCR, the repertoire was profiled, and TCRdb retains in-frame clones only, with some absent. The table lists hundreds of thousands of clones, roughly 98% of them singletons. CD45RO-negative, CCR7-selected cells formed the naive CD8 fraction, which excluded terminally differentiated effector memory CD45RA+ cells. The source material was naive CD8+ T cells sorted from blood. These receptors were obtained from a man under 40 in good health.

J is TRBJ2-7 and V is TRBV6-8; 9 bases fit TRBD1. Germline loops: CDR1 MNHGY, CDR2 SAAAGT. This CDR3 region has 15 residues. Trimming cost V 8 bases and J 5 bases; bases outside gene matches: 13. CDR3 sequence (DNA): TGTGCCAGCGCCTTAACCGGGACAGGGTCGGACGAGCAGTACTTC. Protein sequence: CASALTGTGSDEQYF.

The chain has TRBV7-9 and TRBJ2-3; TRBD2 matches 7 bases. The germline V gene has CDR1 SEHNR and CDR2 FQNEAQ (reference sequence). The ends lost 0 bases at V and 7 bases at J; junction bases unmatched: 13. The CDR3 has 17 amino acids. The CDR3 bases are TGTGCCAGCAGCTTAGCCGGAGGGGTGACTAGCTCGAATACGCAGTATTTT. It yields the protein CASSLAGGVTSSNTQYF.

The chain carries TRBV27 and TRBJ2-1, with TRBD2 matching over 13 bases. From germline, CDR1 is MNHEY and CDR2 SMNVEV (reference sequence). The junction had 8 bases not matched to a gene; V was cut back by 8 bases and J by 7 bases. The CDR3 spans 15 residues. CDR3: CASRTGTSGTNEQFF. CDR3 DNA: TGTGCCAGCCGAACCGGGACTAGCGGGACGAATGAGCAGTTCTTC.

The rearrangement uses TRBV13 and TRBJ2-7; 10 bases are a match to TRBD2. CDR3 length: 15 residues. Germline assignment: CDR1 PRHDT and CDR2 FYEKMQ (reference sequence). The V and J ends lost 0 bases and 5 bases, in that order; junction bases with no gene match: 4. This CDR3 is CASSLGLAGAHEQYF. The CDR3 nucleotides are TGTGCCAGCAGCTTAGGTCTAGCGGGAGCCCACGAGCAGTACTTC.

This sequence joins TRBV4-2 and TRBJ2-1, with unresolved D. Germline CDR1 is LGHNA and CDR2 is YNFKEQ. This CDR3 has 16 residues. The germline V and J ends were trimmed by 0 bases and 0 bases, with 9 bases remaining between them. CDR3 residues: CASSQERMSSYNEQFF. Here the CDR3 DNA reads TGTGCCAGCAGCCAAGAGAGGATGAGCTCCTACAATGAGCAGTTCTTC.

As to this clone: The sample holds other DNA sequences that translate to the same CDR3. V usage is TRBV28 and J usage is TRBJ2-7; no clear D gene. Trimming shortened V by 3 bases and J by 0 bases, and 6 bases separated the two germline ends. Germline CDR1 reads MDHEN; CDR2 reads SYDVKM. The CDR3 is 13 amino acids. This chain's CDR3 is CASSFTSSYEQYF. The DNA of the CDR3 is TGTGCCAGCAGTTTCACCAGCTCCTACGAGCAGTACTTC.

This clone came up once. The chain recombines TRBV2 with TRBJ2-1; a possible D gene is TRBD1 (7 bases). Deletions cut 1 base from V and 15 bases from J, with 19 bases between. The germline CDR1 and CDR2 sequences are SNHLY and FYNNEI. The CDR3 spans 14 residues. For the CDR3, the DNA is TGTGCCAGCAGTGAAGAGGGGGCCCGGGAGCCGCGGTTCTTC. This codes for CASSEEGAREPRFF.

The V and J genes are TRBV5-1 and TRBJ2-7; maybe TRBD2 (6 bases). This CDR3 has 15 residues. Germline CDR1 is SGHRS and CDR2 is YFSETQ. V gave up 0 bases and J gave up 5 bases, with 15 bases separating them. For the CDR3, the DNA is TGCGCCAGCAGCTTGGTACGGGAGCCTGCCCACGAGCAGTACTTC. Translated, it gives CASSLVREPAHEQYF.

The chain joins TRBV7-2 to TRBJ2-7; 7 bases are shared with TRBD2. The junction had 3 bases not matched to a gene; V was cut back by 4 bases and J by 3 bases. The CDR3 totals 13 residues. Germline V gives CDR1 SGHTA, CDR2 FQGNSA. CDR3 sequence reads: CASSSTSDYEQYF. CDR3 sequence (DNA): TGTGCCAGCAGCTCAACTAGCGACTACGAGCAGTACTTC.

The chain has TRBV28 and TRBJ2-7; TRBD2 aligns across 10 bases. CDR3 size: 15 residues. The trim removed 4 bases at V and 7 bases at J, leaving 10 bases unmatched. CDR1 and CDR2 from the germline V gene are MDHEN and SYDVKM. The CDR3: CASSSRLAGPREQYF. CDR3 nucleotides: TGTGCCAGCAGTTCGAGACTAGCGGGCCCCAGGGAGCAGTACTTC.

The chain is built from TRBV5-4 and TRBJ2-7; TRBD1 matches 7 bases. The trim removed 2 bases at V and 0 bases at J, leaving 8 bases unmatched. In germline, CDR1 is SGHNT, CDR2 YYREEE (reference sequence). The CDR3 runs 16 residues. Here the CDR3 DNA reads TGTGCCAGCAGCTTTTATGGGGACAGATCCTCCTACGAGCAGTACTTC. This gives the protein CASSFYGDRSSYEQYF.

This chain joins TRBV30 and TRBJ2-5, with D possibly TRBD2 on 5 matching bases. The germline V gene has CDR1 GTSNPN and CDR2 SVGIG (reference sequence). This CDR3 contains 11 residues. The V gene lost 2 bases and the J gene lost 6 bases, with 7 bases spanning the gap. CDR3 sequence (DNA): TGTGCCTGGAGTAGCGGTCAGACCCAGTACTTC. Its protein product is CAWSSGQTQYF.

V is TRBV9 and J is TRBJ2-7, with 14 positions matching TRBD2. With 0 bases clipped from V and 0 bases from J, the junction kept 2 bases outside the gene matches. Germline lookup yields CDR1 SGDLS and CDR2 YYNGEE. This CDR3 contains 17 residues. Here the CDR3 reads CASSVEGTSGSSYEQYF. CDR3 coding DNA: TGTGCCAGCAGCGTAGAGGGGACTAGCGGGAGCTCCTACGAGCAGTACTTC.

The CDR3 coding sequence is TGTGCCAGCAGCTCCCGGGACAGCCACAATGAGCAGTTCTTC. Its protein is CASSSRDSHNEQFF. This rearrangement joins TRBV11-3 to TRBJ2-1, with TRBD1 matching over 7 bases. V shed 4 bases and J 5 bases; nucleotides not matched to a gene: 5. This CDR3 has 14 residues. From germline, CDR1 is SGHNT and CDR2 YENEEA.

This CDR3 is CASSVNWDRGINEQFF. CDR3 in DNA: TGTGCCAGCAGCGTCAATTGGGACAGGGGTATCAATGAGCAGTTCTTC. The chain is built from TRBV9 and TRBJ2-1, with 10 bases identical to TRBD1. The CDR3 is 16 residues long. Germline loops: CDR1 SGDLS, CDR2 YYNGEE. V shed 2 bases and J 6 bases; nucleotides not matched to a gene: 8.

The chain recombines TRBV7-2 with TRBJ2-1; 8 nucleotides agree with TRBD2. V lost 4 bases, J lost 1 base, and 9 bases stayed unmatched. The CDR3 runs to 17 residues. Per the germline V gene, CDR1 is SGHTA and CDR2 is FQGNSA. In DNA form, the CDR3 reads TGTGCCAGCAGCTCCCTCCTAGCGGGTGTATCCTACAATGAGCAGTTCTTC. It codes for CASSSLLAGVSYNEQFF. Variable domain in full (rest from reference TRBV7-2 and TRBJ2-1): GAGVSQSPSNKVTEKGKDVELRCDPISGHTALYWYRQSLGQGLEFLIYFQGNSAPDKSGLPSDRFSAERTGGSVSTLTIQRTQQEDSAVYLCASSSLLAGVSYNEQFFGPGTRLTVL.

This chain links TRBV7-9 with TRBJ1-5; 7 positions match TRBD1. This CDR3 comprises 14 residues. Unmatched junction bases numbered 5, after V lost 5 bases and J lost 4 bases. CDR1 and CDR2 (germline): SEHNR, FQNEAQ (reference sequence). The CDR3 nucleotides read TGTGCCAGCAGCACGACAGGGAGGAATCAGCCCCAGCATTTT. Translated: CASSTTGRNQPQHF.

The rearrangement uses TRBV10-3 and TRBJ2-7; D remains unclear. Per germline, CDR1 ENHRY and CDR2 SYGVKD. Deletions cut 6 bases from V and 4 bases from J, with 7 bases between. This CDR3 comprises 11 residues. For the CDR3, the DNA is TGTGCCATCAGGGCAGGATACGAGCAGTACTTC. Amino acids: CAIRAGYEQYF.

This chain links TRBV27 with TRBJ2-1, with D maybe TRBD2 (7 bases). The CDR3 totals 14 residues. CDR1 is MNHEY, CDR2 SMNVEV, per germline (reference sequence). Trimming removed 10 bases from V and 2 bases from J, with 15 bases in between. CDR3 coding DNA: TGTGCCACCGTGGGGGGGCAAGCCTACAATGAGCAGTTCTTC. Protein: CATVGGQAYNEQFF.

The CDR3 here is CASSPPFVSRSSYNEQFF. In DNA form, the CDR3 reads TGTGCCAGCAGTCCCCCCTTTGTAAGCAGGAGCTCCTACAATGAGCAGTTCTTC. The chain couples TRBV27 to TRBJ2-1; D not certain. Germline V CDR1 and CDR2: MNHEY, SMNVEV (reference sequence). The CDR3 is 18 amino acids. V was shortened by 5 bases and J by 0 bases, with 20 bases between the two germline ends.

This chain connects TRBV7-2 to TRBJ1-2; 8 bases line up with TRBD1. This CDR3 contains 16 residues. CDR1 is SGHTA, CDR2 FQGNSA, per germline. J was trimmed by 4 bases and V by 2 bases; bases with no gene match: 9. CDR3 residues: CASSLIPGQVPYGYTF. Written as DNA, the CDR3 is TGTGCCAGCAGCTTAATTCCGGGACAGGTTCCCTATGGCTACACCTTC.

This clone came up once. This chain uses TRBV7-8 with TRBJ2-3, with a weak D call TRBD2 (5 bases). V was shortened by 5 bases and J by 5 bases, with 20 bases between the two germline ends. Germline lookup yields CDR1 SGHVS and CDR2 FQNEAQ. CDR3 length: 16 residues. As DNA, the CDR3 is TGTGCCAGCAGCCCTCGTTGGGAGCTCGGGGAAGATACGCAGTATTTT. It translates to CASSPRWELGEDTQYF.

The rearrangement links TRBV11-2 to TRBJ2-2; the match to TRBD2 covers 9 bases. J lost 4 bases, V lost 5 bases, and 11 bases had no gene match. Looked up from germline, CDR1 is SGHAT and CDR2 is FQNNGV. The CDR3 sequence is 17 residues long. In DNA form, the CDR3 reads TGTGCCAGCAGCCAAATAATTAGCGGGAGTCGCACCGGGGAGCTGTTTTTT. Its translation: CASSQIISGSRTGELFF.

This chain joins TRBV4-1 and TRBJ2-1, with D possibly being TRBD2 (6 bases). Germline-derived CDR1 and CDR2 are MGHRA and YSYEKL. V lost 0 bases, J lost 0 bases, and 9 bases lay in between. This CDR3 has 16 amino acids. The CDR3 loop is CASSQDGLSSYNEQFF. The CDR3 DNA is TGCGCCAGCAGCCAAGATGGACTAAGCTCCTACAATGAGCAGTTCTTC.

The chain employs TRBV27 and TRBJ2-2; D may match TRBD1 or TRBD2 (5 bases each). The CDR3 runs 15 residues. Germline assignment: CDR1 MNHEY and CDR2 SMNVEV (reference sequence). V was cut by 4 bases and J by 4 bases, with 13 bases left in between. DNA for the CDR3: TGTGCCAGCAGTTCCGGGACCTTGGGCACCGGGGAGCTGTTTTTT. Protein sequence: CASSSGTLGTGELFF.

The J gene is TRBJ2-1, the V gene TRBV30, with 13 nucleotides matching TRBD2. The CDR3 length is 17 residues. The germline V gene encodes CDR1 GTSNPN and CDR2 SVGIG (reference sequence). Trimming took 1 base from V and 1 from J; bases not matched to a gene: 4. CDR3 amino acids: CAWSGLAGGGSYNEQFF. CDR3 bases: TGTGCCTGGAGTGGACTAGCGGGAGGAGGGTCCTACAATGAGCAGTTCTTC.

The chain recombines TRBV4-1 with TRBJ2-5; 11 bases are shared with TRBD2. Germline lookup yields CDR1 MGHRA and CDR2 YSYEKL. Losses at the gene ends were 0 bases for V and 5 bases for J; bases not matched to a gene: 8. The CDR3 contains 17 residues. The CDR3 DNA follows: TGCGCCAGCAGCCAAGATATCACTAGCGGGAGTGGGGAGACCCAGTACTTC. This sequence encodes CASSQDITSGSGETQYF.

The CDR3 region is CASSGQGTNTGELFF. In DNA, the CDR3 is TGTGCCAGCAGTGGGCAGGGAACAAACACCGGGGAGCTGTTTTTT. This chain connects TRBV27 to TRBJ2-2, with a possible D match to TRBD1 (5 bases). The germline V and J ends were trimmed by 5 bases and 2 bases, with 12 bases remaining between them. This CDR3 contains 15 residues. Germline CDR1 MNHEY, CDR2 SMNVEV (reference sequence).

The chain carries TRBV19 and TRBJ2-1; TRBD1 aligns across 7 bases. Germline lookup yields CDR1 LNHDA and CDR2 SQIVND (reference sequence). The CDR3 loop spans 14 amino acids. The J segment lost 7 bases and the V segment lost 1 base, leaving 4 bases of the junction unmatched. The CDR3 spells CASSIGQGLNEQFF. The DNA of the CDR3 is TGTGCCAGTAGTATAGGACAGGGTTTGAATGAGCAGTTCTTC.